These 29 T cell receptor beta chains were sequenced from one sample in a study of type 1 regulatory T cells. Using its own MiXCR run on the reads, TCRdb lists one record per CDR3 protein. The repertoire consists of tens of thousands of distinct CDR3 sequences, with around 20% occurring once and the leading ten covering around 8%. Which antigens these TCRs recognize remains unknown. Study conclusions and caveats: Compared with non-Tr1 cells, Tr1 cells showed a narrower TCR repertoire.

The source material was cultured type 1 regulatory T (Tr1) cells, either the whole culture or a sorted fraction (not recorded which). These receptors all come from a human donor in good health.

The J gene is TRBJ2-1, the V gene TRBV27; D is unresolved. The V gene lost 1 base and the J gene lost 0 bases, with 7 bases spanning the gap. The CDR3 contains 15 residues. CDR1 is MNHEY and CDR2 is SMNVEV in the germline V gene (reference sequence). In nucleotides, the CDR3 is TGTGCCAGCAGTTTATTCATCGGCTCCTACAATGAGCAGTTCTTC. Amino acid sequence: CASSLFIGSYNEQFF.

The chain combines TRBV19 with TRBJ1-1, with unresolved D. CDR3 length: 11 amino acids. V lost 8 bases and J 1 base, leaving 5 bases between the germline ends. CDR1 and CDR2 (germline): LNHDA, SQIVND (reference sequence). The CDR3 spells CASGPNTEAFF. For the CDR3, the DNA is TGTGCCAGTGGTCCGAACACTGAAGCTTTCTTT.

The CDR3 coding sequence is TGTGCCAGCAGCCAACCGGGACTAGCGACCGGGGAGCTGTTTTTT. Amino acid sequence: CASSQPGLATGELFF. The rearrangement links TRBV3-1 to TRBJ2-2; TRBD2 aligns across 10 bases. This CDR3 is built from 15 residues. Germline V lookup: CDR1 LGHDT, CDR2 YNNKEL (reference sequence). With 2 bases clipped from V and 5 bases from J, the junction kept 2 bases outside the gene matches. Variable domain in full (rest from reference TRBV3-1 and TRBJ2-2): DTAVSQTPKYLVTQMGNDKSIKCEQNLGHDTMYWYKQDSKKFLKIMFSYNNKELIINETVPNRFSPKSPDKAHLNLHINSLELGDSAVYFCASSQPGLATGELFFGEGSRLTVL.

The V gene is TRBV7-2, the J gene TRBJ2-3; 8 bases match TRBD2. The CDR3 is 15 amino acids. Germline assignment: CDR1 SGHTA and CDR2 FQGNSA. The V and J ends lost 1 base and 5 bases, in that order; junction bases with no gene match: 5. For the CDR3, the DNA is TGTGCCAGCAGCTTAGTGGGACTAGGGGAAGATACGCAGTATTTT. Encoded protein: CASSLVGLGEDTQYF.

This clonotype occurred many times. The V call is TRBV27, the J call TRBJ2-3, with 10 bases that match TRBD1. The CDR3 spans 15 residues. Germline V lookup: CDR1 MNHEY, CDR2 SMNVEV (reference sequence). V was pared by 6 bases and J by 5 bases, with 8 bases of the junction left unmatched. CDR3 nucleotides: TGTGCCAGCAGACCTCTGGACAGGGGGGAAGATACGCAGTATTTT. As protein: CASRPLDRGEDTQYF.

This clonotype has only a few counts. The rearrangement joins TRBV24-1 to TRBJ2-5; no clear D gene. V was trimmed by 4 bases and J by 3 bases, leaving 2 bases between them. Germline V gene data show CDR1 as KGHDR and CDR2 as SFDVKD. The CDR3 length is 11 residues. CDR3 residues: CATSEKETQYF. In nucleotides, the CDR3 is TGTGCCACCAGTGAGAAAGAGACCCAGTACTTC.

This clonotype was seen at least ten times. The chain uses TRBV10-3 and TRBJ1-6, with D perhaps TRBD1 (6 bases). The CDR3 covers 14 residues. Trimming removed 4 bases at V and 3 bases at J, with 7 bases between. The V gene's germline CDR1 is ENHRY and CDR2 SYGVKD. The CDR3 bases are TGTGCCATCAGTGGGACAGACTATAATTCACCCCTCCACTTT. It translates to CAISGTDYNSPLHF.

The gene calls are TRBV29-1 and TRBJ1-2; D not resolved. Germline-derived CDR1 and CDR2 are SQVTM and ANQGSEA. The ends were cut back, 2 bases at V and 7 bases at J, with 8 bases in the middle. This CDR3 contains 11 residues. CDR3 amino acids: CSVESPGGYTF. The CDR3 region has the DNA TGCAGCGTTGAATCGCCCGGTGGCTACACCTTC. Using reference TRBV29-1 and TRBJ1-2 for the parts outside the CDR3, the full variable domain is SAVISQKPSRDICQRGTSLTIQCQVDSQVTMMFWYRQQPGQSLTLIATANQGSEATYESGFVIDKFPISRPNLTFSTLTVSNMSPEDSSIYLCSVESPGGYTFGSGTRLTVV.

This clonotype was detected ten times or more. The CDR3 DNA reads as TGCGCCAGCAGCTTGCTGGGGGTGTCCTACAATGAGCAGTTCTTC. Protein sequence: CASSLLGVSYNEQFF. This chain connects TRBV5-1 to TRBJ2-1; D tentatively reads TRBD1 or TRBD2 (5 bases each). The V gene lost 1 base and the J gene lost 1 base, with 9 bases spanning the gap. The CDR3 extends over 15 amino acids. Germline V lookup: CDR1 SGHRS, CDR2 YFSETQ.

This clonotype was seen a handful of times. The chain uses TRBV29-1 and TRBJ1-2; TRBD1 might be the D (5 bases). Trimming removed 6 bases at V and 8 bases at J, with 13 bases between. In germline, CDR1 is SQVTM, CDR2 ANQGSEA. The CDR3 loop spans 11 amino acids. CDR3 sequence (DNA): TGCAGCGTGGGGGAAGGGAGGGGCTACACCTTC. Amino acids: CSVGEGRGYTF.

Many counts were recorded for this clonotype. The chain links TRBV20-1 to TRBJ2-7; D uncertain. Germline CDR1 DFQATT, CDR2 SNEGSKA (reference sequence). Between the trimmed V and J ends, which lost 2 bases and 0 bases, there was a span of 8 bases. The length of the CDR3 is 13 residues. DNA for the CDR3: TGCAGTGCTAGATCGGGCTACTCCTACGAGCAGTACTTC. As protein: CSARSGYSYEQYF.

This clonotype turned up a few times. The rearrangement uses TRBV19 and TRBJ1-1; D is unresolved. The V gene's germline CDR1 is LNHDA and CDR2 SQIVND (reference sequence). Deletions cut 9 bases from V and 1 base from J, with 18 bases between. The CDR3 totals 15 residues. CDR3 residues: CASRAGGVGNTEAFF. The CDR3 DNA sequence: TGTGCCAGCCGGGCCGGCGGGGTCGGGAACACTGAAGCTTTCTTT.

CDR3 nucleotide sequence: TGCAGTGCAATTAGGAGCGCCTACAATGAGCAGTTCTTC. This encodes CSAIRSAYNEQFF. The V and J genes are TRBV20-1 and TRBJ2-1; D is unresolved. CDR3 size: 13 residues. Trimming removed 6 bases at V and 2 bases at J, with 11 bases between. The germline V gene has CDR1 DFQATT and CDR2 SNEGSKA (reference sequence).

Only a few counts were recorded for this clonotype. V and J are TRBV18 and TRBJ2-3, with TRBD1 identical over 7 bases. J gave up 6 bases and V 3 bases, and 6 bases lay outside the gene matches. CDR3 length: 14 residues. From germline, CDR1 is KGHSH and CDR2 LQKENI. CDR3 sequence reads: CASSPRGGADTQYF. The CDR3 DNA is TGTGCCAGCTCACCGAGAGGGGGCGCGGATACGCAGTATTTT. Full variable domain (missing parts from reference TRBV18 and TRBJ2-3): NAGVMQNPRHLVRRRGQEARLRCSPMKGHSHVYWYRQLPEEGLKFMVYLQKENIIDESGMPKERFSAEFPKEGPSILRIQQVVRGDSAAYFCASSPRGGADTQYFGPGTRLTVL.

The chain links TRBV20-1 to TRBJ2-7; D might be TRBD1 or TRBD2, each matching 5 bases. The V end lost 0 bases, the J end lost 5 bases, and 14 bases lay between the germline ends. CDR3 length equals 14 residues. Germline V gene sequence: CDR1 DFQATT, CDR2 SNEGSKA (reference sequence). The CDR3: CSARDGASTDEQYF. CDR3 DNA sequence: TGCAGTGCTAGAGATGGGGCTAGCACTGACGAGCAGTACTTC.

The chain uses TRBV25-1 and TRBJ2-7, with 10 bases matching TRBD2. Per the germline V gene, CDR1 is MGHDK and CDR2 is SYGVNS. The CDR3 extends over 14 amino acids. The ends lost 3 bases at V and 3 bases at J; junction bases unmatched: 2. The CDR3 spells CASSDSSGSYEQYF. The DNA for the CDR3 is TGTGCCAGCAGTGACTCTAGCGGGAGCTACGAGCAGTACTTC.

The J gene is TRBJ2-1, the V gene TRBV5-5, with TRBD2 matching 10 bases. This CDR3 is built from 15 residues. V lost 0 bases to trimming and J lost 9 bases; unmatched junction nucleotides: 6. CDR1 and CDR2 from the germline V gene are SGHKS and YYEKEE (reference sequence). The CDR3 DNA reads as TGTGCCAGCAGCTTGGTGCTAGCGGGAGTTCCTGAGCAGTTCTTC. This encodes CASSLVLAGVPEQFF.

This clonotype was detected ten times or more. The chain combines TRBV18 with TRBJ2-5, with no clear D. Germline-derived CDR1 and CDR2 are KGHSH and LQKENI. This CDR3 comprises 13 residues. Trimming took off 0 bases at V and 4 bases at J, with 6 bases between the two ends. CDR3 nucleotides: TGTGCCAGCTCACCACCCAGAGTAGAGACCCAGTACTTC. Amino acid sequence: CASSPPRVETQYF.

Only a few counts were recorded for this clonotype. CDR3 protein: CASSPTPSNEKLFF. The CDR3 region has the DNA TGCGCCAGCAGCCCCACACCTTCTAATGAAAAACTGTTTTTT. The V and J genes are TRBV5-1 and TRBJ1-4, with unresolved D. Per the germline V gene, CDR1 is SGHRS and CDR2 is YFSETQ. The V gene lost 4 bases and the J gene lost 3 bases, with 10 bases spanning the gap. The CDR3 is made up of 14 amino acids.

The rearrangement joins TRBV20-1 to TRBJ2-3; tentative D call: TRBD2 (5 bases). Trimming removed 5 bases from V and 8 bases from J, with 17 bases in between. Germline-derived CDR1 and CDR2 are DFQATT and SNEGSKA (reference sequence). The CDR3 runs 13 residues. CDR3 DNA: TGCAGTGCTTCAGCGAGGAGGTTGGGTACGCAGTATTTT. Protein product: CSASARRLGTQYF.

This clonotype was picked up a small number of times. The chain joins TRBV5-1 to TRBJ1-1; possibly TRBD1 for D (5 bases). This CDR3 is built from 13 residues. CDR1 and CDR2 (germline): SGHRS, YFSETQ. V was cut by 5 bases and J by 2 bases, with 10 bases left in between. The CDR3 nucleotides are TGCGCCAGCAGTAAAGGGGTAAACACTGAAGCTTTCTTT. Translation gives CASSKGVNTEAFF.

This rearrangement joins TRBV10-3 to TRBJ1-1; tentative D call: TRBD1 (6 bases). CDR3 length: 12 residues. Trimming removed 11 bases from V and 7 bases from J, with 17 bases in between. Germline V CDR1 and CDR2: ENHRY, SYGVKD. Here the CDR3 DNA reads TGTGCCGCACGGAGGGGGGAAGATGAAGCTTTCTTT. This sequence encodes CAARRGEDEAFF.

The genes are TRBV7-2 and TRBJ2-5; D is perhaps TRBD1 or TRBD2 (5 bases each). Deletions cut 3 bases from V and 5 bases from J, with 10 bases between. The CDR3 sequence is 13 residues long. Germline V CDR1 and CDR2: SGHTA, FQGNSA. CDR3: CASSFKGTETQYF. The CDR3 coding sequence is TGTGCCAGCAGCTTTAAAGGGACGGAGACCCAGTACTTC.

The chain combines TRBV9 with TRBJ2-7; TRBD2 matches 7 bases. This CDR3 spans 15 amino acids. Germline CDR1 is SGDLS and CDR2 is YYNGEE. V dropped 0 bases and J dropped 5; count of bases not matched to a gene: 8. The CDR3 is CASSVDLRGTNEQYF. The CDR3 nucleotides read TGTGCCAGCAGCGTAGATCTCCGGGGGACTAACGAGCAGTACTTC. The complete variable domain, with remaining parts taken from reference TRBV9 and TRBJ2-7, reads DSGVTQTPKHLITATGQRVTLRCSPRSGDLSVYWYQQSLDQGLQFLIQYYNGEERAKGNILERFSAQQFPDLHSELNLSSLELGDSALYFCASSVDLRGTNEQYFGPGTRLTVT.

The CDR3 region is CASSQAHRTSGRSEQFF. The CDR3 bases are TGTGCCAGCAGCCAAGCCCACCGGACTAGCGGGAGGTCCGAGCAGTTCTTC. The V gene is TRBV3-1, the J gene TRBJ2-1, with 14 bases fitting TRBD2. This CDR3 spans 17 amino acids. Germline CDR1 LGHDT, CDR2 YNNKEL (reference sequence). J gave up 10 bases and V 1 base, and 9 bases lay outside the gene matches.

DNA for the CDR3: TGCAGTGCTTCTACAGGTTACAATGAGCAGTTCTTC. Encoded protein: CSASTGYNEQFF. The chain couples TRBV20-1 to TRBJ2-1; possibly TRBD1 for D (5 bases). The germline gives CDR1 DFQATT, CDR2 SNEGSKA (reference sequence). The V end was cut by 5 bases, the J end by 4 bases, with 9 bases between. The CDR3 is 12 amino acids.

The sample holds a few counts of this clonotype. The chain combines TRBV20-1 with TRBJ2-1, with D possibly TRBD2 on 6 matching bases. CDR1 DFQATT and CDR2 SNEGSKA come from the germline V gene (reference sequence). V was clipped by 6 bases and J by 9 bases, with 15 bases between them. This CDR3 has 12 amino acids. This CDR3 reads CSARGRATEQFF. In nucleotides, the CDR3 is TGCAGTGCGCGGGGCCGGGCTACTGAGCAGTTCTTC.

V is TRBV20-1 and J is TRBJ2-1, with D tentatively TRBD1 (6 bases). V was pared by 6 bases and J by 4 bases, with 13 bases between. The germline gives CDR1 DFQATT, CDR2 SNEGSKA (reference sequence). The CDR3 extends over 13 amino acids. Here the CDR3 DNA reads TGCAGTGCGAGAACAGGGAGATACAATGAGCAGTTCTTC. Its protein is CSARTGRYNEQFF.

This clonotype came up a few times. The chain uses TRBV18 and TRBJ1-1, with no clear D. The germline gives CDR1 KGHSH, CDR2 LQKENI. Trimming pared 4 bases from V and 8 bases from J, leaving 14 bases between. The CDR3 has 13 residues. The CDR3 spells CASSRELSAEAFF. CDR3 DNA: TGTGCCAGCTCACGAGAGCTCTCGGCGGAAGCTTTCTTT.